Shown below are 26 T cell receptor beta chains from a single sample sequenced in a study of graft-versus-host responses after intestinal transplantation. Produced via immunoSEQ multiplex PCR; TCRdb's table is partial and in-frame only. The sample shows some 25,000 clones, about 40% of them seen only once. The input for sequencing was alloreactive CD4+ T cells from a mixed lymphocyte reaction culture, taken before intestinal transplant. Regarding subset: CFSE-low proliferating T cells sorted from approximately six-day pre-transplant mixed lymphocyte reaction (GvH or HvG direction). All receptors come from a human patient who received an intestinal transplant.

This sequence joins TRBV27 and TRBJ1-4; the D gene is possibly TRBD1 (6 bases). The CDR3 contains 14 residues. Germline loops: CDR1 MNHEY, CDR2 SMNVEV (reference sequence). The V end was cut by 5 bases, the J end by 8 bases, with 15 bases between. The chain's CDR3 is CASSPPGAREKLFF. CDR3 coding DNA: TGTGCCAGCAGTCCCCCAGGGGCGCGGGAAAAACTGTTTTTT.

CDR3: CASSQRQIWDEQYF. CDR3 nucleotide sequence: TGTGCCAGCAGTCAACGACAGATTTGGGACGAGCAGTACTTC. This rearrangement joins TRBV6-5 to TRBJ2-7, with D perhaps matching TRBD1 (5 bases). V lost 5 bases and J 5 bases, leaving 16 bases between the germline ends. Germline V gene data show CDR1 as MNHEY and CDR2 as SVGAGI. The length of the CDR3 is 14 residues.

The table lists this clone with a few counts. V gene TRBV6-5 combines with J gene TRBJ2-7; D might be TRBD2 (5 bases). CDR1 and CDR2 from the germline V gene are MNHEY and SVGAGI. V lost 3 bases to trimming and J lost 3 bases, with 9 bases between them. CDR3 length equals 13 residues. CDR3: CASSYPGYYEQYF. DNA for the CDR3: TGTGCCAGCAGTTATCCGGGGTACTACGAGCAGTACTTC.

This rearrangement joins TRBV5-6 to TRBJ1-5, with D unclear. The V and J ends lost 1 base and 0 bases respectively, with 8 bases between them. The CDR3 is 15 amino acids. Germline CDR1 reads SGHDT; CDR2 reads YYEEEE. CDR3 in amino acids: CASSLRTYSNQPQHF. The CDR3 bases are TGTGCCAGCAGCTTGAGGACTTATAGCAATCAGCCCCAGCATTTT.

The chain has TRBV6-5 and TRBJ2-7; 9 nucleotides line up with TRBD1. Germline CDR1 MNHEY, CDR2 SVGAGI. The CDR3 sequence is 14 residues long. With V trimmed by 1 base and J by 3 bases, 1 base remained unmatched. The CDR3 nucleotides read TGTGCCAGCAGTTACTTGACAGGGGGCTACGAGCAGTACTTC. This translates into CASSYLTGGYEQYF.

The CDR3 DNA sequence: TGTGCCTGGAGCTTTACAAGCAGGGGGAGAGAGACCCAGTACTTC. This gives the protein CAWSFTSRGRETQYF. The rearrangement uses TRBV30 and TRBJ2-5; TRBD1 matches 7 bases. Germline trimming cut 3 bases from V and 4 bases from J; bases unmatched to any gene: 11. Germline assignment: CDR1 GTSNPN and CDR2 SVGIG (reference sequence). This CDR3 has 15 residues.

This clone appeared a few times. The J gene is TRBJ2-5, the V gene TRBV28, with 13 nucleotides matching TRBD2. Trimming at V came to 4 bases and at J to 7 bases, leaving 6 bases not matched to a gene. The CDR3 is made up of 15 amino acids. The V gene's germline CDR1 is MDHEN and CDR2 SYDVKM. CDR3 DNA sequence: TGTGCCAGCAGTTCATGGACTAGCGGGAGTGGGACCCAGTACTTC. Its translation is CASSSWTSGSGTQYF.

The chain joins TRBV6-6 to TRBJ2-2; 15 bases align to TRBD2. The V and J ends lost 8 bases and 9 bases, in that order; junction bases with no gene match: 7. In germline, CDR1 is MNHNY, CDR2 SVGAGI (reference sequence). This CDR3 contains 15 residues. The CDR3 loop reads CASWGLAGGIRELFF. CDR3 in DNA: TGTGCCAGCTGGGGACTAGCGGGGGGTATCCGGGAGCTGTTTTTT.

This rearrangement joins TRBV6-1 to TRBJ2-1, with 7 positions matching TRBD1. The trim removed 5 bases at V and 14 bases at J, leaving 12 bases unmatched. The CDR3 has 13 amino acids. Germline V CDR1 and CDR2: MNHNS, SASEGT. Written as DNA, the CDR3 is TGTGCCAGCAGTCGAAAAGTAGGGACAGAGGAGTTCTTC. Protein product: CASSRKVGTEEFF.

The chain employs TRBV9 and TRBJ2-1; 9 nucleotides agree with TRBD2. CDR3 size: 15 residues. J was trimmed by 1 base and V by 3 bases; bases with no gene match: 2. Germline V lookup: CDR1 SGDLS, CDR2 YYNGEE. CDR3 in amino acids: CASSDLAGSYNEQFF. CDR3 DNA: TGTGCCAGCAGCGATCTAGCGGGGTCCTACAATGAGCAGTTCTTC. Based on the CDR3 plus reference TRBV9 and TRBJ2-1, the full variable domain is DSGVTQTPKHLITATGQRVTLRCSPRSGDLSVYWYQQSLDQGLQFLIQYYNGEERAKGNILERFSAQQFPDLHSELNLSSLELGDSALYFCASSDLAGSYNEQFFGPGTRLTVL.

The genes are TRBV29-1 and TRBJ2-7, with TRBD2 identical over 7 bases. CDR3 length: 13 residues. From germline, CDR1 is SQVTM and CDR2 ANQGSEA. Losses at the gene ends were 5 bases for V and 8 bases for J; bases not matched to a gene: 12. The CDR3 nucleotides read TGCAGCGTTTGGGGTCGACTAGCTGGAAAGCAGTACTTC. It codes for CSVWGRLAGKQYF.

This clone was counted between two and nine times. The chain joins TRBV7-9 to TRBJ1-2; no reliable D call. This CDR3 contains 13 residues. Germline V gene sequence: CDR1 SEHNR, CDR2 FQNEAQ (reference sequence). The V and J ends lost 2 bases and 6 bases respectively, with 10 bases between them. In DNA, the CDR3 is TGTGCCAGCAGCTTACTTCCTACGGATGGCTACACCTTC. It codes for CASSLLPTDGYTF.

The chain combines TRBV7-9 with TRBJ1-1; D remains unclear. Germline assignment: CDR1 SEHNR and CDR2 FQNEAQ (reference sequence). Trimming removed 5 bases from V and 3 bases from J, with 13 bases in between. The CDR3 runs to 14 residues. CDR3 protein: CASSQVTPYTEAFF. The DNA of the CDR3 is TGTGCCAGCAGCCAAGTGACACCCTACACTGAAGCTTTCTTT.

The chain recombines TRBV6-4 with TRBJ2-7; no definite D call. Germline CDR1 is MRHNA and CDR2 is SNTAGT. V lost 2 bases to trimming and J lost 0 bases, with 11 bases between them. The CDR3 loop spans 15 amino acids. CDR3 region: CASSDAAKPSYEQYF. In DNA form, the CDR3 reads TGTGCCAGCAGTGACGCGGCCAAGCCCTCCTACGAGCAGTACTTC.

This chain joins TRBV7-8 and TRBJ2-7; the match to TRBD1 covers 8 bases. The CDR3 is made up of 14 amino acids. Germline assignment: CDR1 SGHVS and CDR2 FQNEAQ. V gave up 5 bases and J gave up 1 base; unmatched junction bases: 4. DNA of the CDR3: TGTGCCAGCAGCGTAACAGGGGGGTCCTACGAGCAGTACTTC. Protein: CASSVTGGSYEQYF.

The J gene is TRBJ2-1, the V gene TRBV11-2, with 7 nucleotides matching TRBD2. CDR3 length: 13 residues. The V gene's germline CDR1 is SGHAT and CDR2 FQNNGV. V shed 5 bases and J 8 bases; nucleotides not matched to a gene: 6. The CDR3 loop reads CASSARLAYEQFF. CDR3 DNA: TGTGCCAGCAGCGCGAGACTAGCCTATGAGCAGTTCTTC.

The sample holds a few counts of this clone. V and J are TRBV28 and TRBJ2-7; TRBD2 agrees at 11 bases. The CDR3 runs 15 residues. Germline V gives CDR1 MDHEN, CDR2 SYDVKM. The J segment lost 3 bases and the V segment lost 5 bases, leaving 6 bases of the junction unmatched. CDR3 in amino acids: CASSVAGGYNYEQYF. CDR3 bases: TGTGCCAGCAGTGTAGCGGGAGGGTATAACTACGAGCAGTACTTC.

The chain employs TRBV5-1 and TRBJ1-2; weak D call: TRBD1 (6 bases). CDR1 and CDR2 from the germline V gene are SGHRS and YFSETQ. This CDR3 contains 14 residues. Trimming shortened V by 4 bases and J by 6 bases, and 16 bases separated the two germline ends. The CDR3: CASSPTWNRDGYTF. The CDR3 DNA reads TGCGCCAGCAGCCCTACCTGGAACAGGGATGGCTACACCTTC.

The chain uses TRBV13 and TRBJ2-5, with D perhaps matching TRBD2 (6 bases). Trimming removed 2 bases at V and 7 bases at J, with 11 bases between. Germline loops: CDR1 PRHDT, CDR2 FYEKMQ (reference sequence). The CDR3 consists of 13 residues. The CDR3 loop is CASSLSNGGTQYF. DNA of the CDR3: TGTGCCAGCAGCTTATCTAACGGGGGGACCCAGTACTTC.

This clone was observed a few times. This chain connects TRBV19 to TRBJ1-6; D is uncertain. Trimming left V 2 bases short and J 13 bases short, with 18 bases between. Germline V gene data show CDR1 as LNHDA and CDR2 as SQIVND (reference sequence). This CDR3 region has 15 residues. CDR3 sequence (DNA): TGTGCCAGTAGTATACGGTCTGGTGGGAGTAATCCCCTCCACTTT. The encoded protein is CASSIRSGGSNPLHF.

This clone was recorded a few times. The gene calls are TRBV4-2 and TRBJ2-7, with D unresolved. The V end lost 0 bases, the J end lost 0 bases, and 9 bases lay between the germline ends. The CDR3 runs 15 residues. Germline V gene lookup returns CDR1 LGHNA and CDR2 YNFKEQ. The DNA for the CDR3 is TGTGCCAGCAGCCAAGATAGTGGTTTCTCCTACGAGCAGTACTTC. This codes for CASSQDSGFSYEQYF.

This clone was observed a single time. One junction end does not reproduce the germline sequence, and a read error may be involved. The chain couples TRBV18 to TRBJ2-2; D is uncertain. This CDR3 has 15 residues. Germline values: CDR1 KGHSH, CDR2 LQKENI. The CDR3 bases are TGTACCAGCTCACCAACCTACTCCGGGACCGGGGAGCTGTTTTTT. This codes for CTSSPTYSGTGELFF.

The genes are TRBV5-1 and TRBJ1-1; D might be TRBD1 (5 bases). CDR1 SGHRS and CDR2 YFSETQ come from the germline V gene. The CDR3 spans 14 residues. The V and J ends lost 1 base and 7 bases respectively, with 14 bases between them. In DNA form, the CDR3 reads TGCGCCAGCAGCTTGTTGGGGCAGCCAAATGAAGCTTTCTTT. It specifies CASSLLGQPNEAFF.

This clone was seen a handful of times. The rearrangement joins TRBV6-5 to TRBJ1-1; a possible D gene is TRBD1 (5 bases). The CDR3 is 15 amino acids. CDR1 and CDR2 (germline): MNHEY, SVGAGI. The ends were cut back, 2 bases at V and 4 bases at J, with 14 bases in the middle. The CDR3 sequence is CASSYQGFWSTEAFF. The CDR3 region has the DNA TGTGCCAGCAGTTACCAGGGTTTTTGGAGCACTGAAGCTTTCTTT.

The CDR3 DNA follows: TGTGCCAGCAGCTGGGGAGGGATGAAAAAGCAGTTCTTC. Amino acid sequence: CASSWGGMKKQFF. This rearrangement joins TRBV7-6 to TRBJ2-1, with 7 bases identical to TRBD2. The CDR3 length is 13 residues. The V gene end was trimmed by 4 bases and the J gene end by 11 bases; junction bases not matched to a gene: 8. The V gene's germline CDR1 is SGHVS and CDR2 FNYEAQ.

The V and J genes are TRBV30 and TRBJ1-2, with TRBD1 identical over 11 bases. The CDR3 spans 13 residues. V lost 5 bases to trimming and J lost 7 bases; unmatched junction nucleotides: 6. Germline V CDR1 and CDR2: GTSNPN, SVGIG (reference sequence). CDR3 bases: TGTGCCTGGCCCGGACAGGGGGCCAGTGGCTACACCTTC. Amino acids: CAWPGQGASGYTF.